The 20 T cell receptor beta chains given below trace back to one sample, sequenced in a study of CD8+ T cells in alopecia areata. Reverse transcribed after extraction, RNA yielded cDNA as the sequencing template. The protocol was immunoSEQ multiplex PCR, while the TCRdb copy is restricted to in-frame clones and leaves out a portion. Altogether about 190,000 clones are present, about 64% being singletons, with the ten largest covering around 4%. The treatment: oral pan-JAK inhibitor, 5-10 mg twice daily. Sequenced material: CD4+ T cells sorted from blood, taken at week 4, from a patient treated with tofacitinib. All receptors come from a human donor with alopecia areata.

V gene TRBV29-1 combines with J gene TRBJ1-4, with 10 bases matching TRBD1. CDR1 is SQVTM, CDR2 ANQGSEA, per germline. The CDR3 consists of 13 residues. V lost 3 bases, J lost 7 bases, and 2 bases stayed unmatched. The CDR3 nucleotides read TGCAGCGTTGAGGGACAGGGGAGTGAAAAACTGTTTTTT. It translates to CSVEGQGSEKLFF.

This clone was observed a handful of times. The rearrangement uses TRBV5-6 and TRBJ2-3; possibly TRBD1 or TRBD2 for D (5 bases each). CDR1 SGHDT and CDR2 YYEEEE come from the germline V gene. The CDR3 runs 14 residues. V gave up 8 bases and J gave up 4 bases, with 17 bases separating them. CDR3 amino acids: CASCPGPSADTQYF. The CDR3 DNA is TGTGCCAGTTGTCCGGGACCGTCCGCAGATACGCAGTATTTT. Supplemented by reference TRBV5-6 and TRBJ2-3, the full variable domain reads DAGVTQSPTHLIKTRGQQVTLRCSPKSGHDTVSWYQQALGQGPQFIFQYYEEEERQRGNFPDRFSGHQFPNYSSELNVNALLLGDSALYLCASCPGPSADTQYFGPGTRLTVL.

The V call is TRBV6-5, the J call TRBJ1-1, with 9 bases matching TRBD1. The germline CDR1 and CDR2 sequences are MNHEY and SVGAGI. Trimming at V came to 5 bases and at J to 1 base, leaving 2 bases not matched to a gene. CDR3 size: 14 residues. The CDR3 region has the DNA TGTGCCAGCAGTCAACAGGGGGCGAACACTGAAGCTTTCTTT. This encodes CASSQQGANTEAFF.

CDR3 DNA sequence: TGTGCCAGCAGCTCTCTACAGGACTTCGAGACCCAGTACTTC. Translating gives CASSSLQDFETQYF. This chain joins TRBV7-9 and TRBJ2-5; D assignment may be TRBD1 or TRBD2 (5 bases each). The germline V gene encodes CDR1 SEHNR and CDR2 FQNEAQ (reference sequence). This CDR3 contains 14 residues. The V end lost 4 bases, the J end lost 5 bases, and 14 bases lay between the germline ends.

This chain uses TRBV19 with TRBJ2-7; weak D call: TRBD1 (6 bases). The V end lost 9 bases, the J end lost 3 bases, and 18 bases lay between the germline ends. Germline V lookup: CDR1 LNHDA, CDR2 SQIVND (reference sequence). The CDR3 totals 14 residues. CDR3 sequence reads: CASKGQTADYEQYF. As DNA, the CDR3 is TGTGCCAGCAAAGGACAGACGGCTGACTACGAGCAGTACTTC.

The chain is built from TRBV15 and TRBJ1-5, with 7 positions matching TRBD1. This CDR3 is 16 amino acids long. The germline V gene has CDR1 LNHNV and CDR2 YYDKDF (reference sequence). Trimming took 3 bases from V and 4 from J; bases not matched to a gene: 9. This chain's CDR3 is CATSRGGSRGNQPQHF. Here the CDR3 DNA reads TGTGCCACCAGCAGGGGTGGATCCAGGGGGAATCAGCCCCAGCATTTT.

The table lists this clone with a few counts. CDR3 sequence (DNA): TGTGCCAGCAGTTGGGTGACAGATACGCAGTATTTT. Translated, it gives CASSWVTDTQYF. The J gene is TRBJ2-3, the V gene TRBV5-6; D is unclear. This CDR3 is built from 12 residues. V dropped 5 bases and J dropped 3 bases, with 7 bases sitting between them. Germline CDR1 SGHDT, CDR2 YYEEEE.

This clone was seen more than once but under ten times. This rearrangement joins TRBV4-3 to TRBJ2-2; D not resolved. The CDR3 consists of 13 residues. Between the trimmed V and J ends, which lost 1 base and 4 bases, there was a span of 4 bases. CDR1 and CDR2 (germline): LGHNA, YSLEER. CDR3 residues: CASSQVPTGELFF. DNA of the CDR3: TGCGCCAGCAGCCAAGTCCCCACCGGGGAGCTGTTTTTT.

The chain combines TRBV30 with TRBJ1-2; 7 nucleotides line up with TRBD1. There are 13 residues in the CDR3. The V segment lost 5 bases and the J segment 6 bases; nucleotides outside the gene matches: 9. Germline V lookup: CDR1 GTSNPN, CDR2 SVGIG (reference sequence). This CDR3 reads CAWSRGQGDGYTF. CDR3 DNA sequence: TGTGCCTGGTCCCGGGGGCAGGGGGATGGCTACACCTTC. Based on the CDR3 plus reference TRBV30 and TRBJ1-2, the full variable domain is SQTIHQWPATLVQPVGSPLSLECTVEGTSNPNLYWYRQAAGRGLQLLFYSVGIGQISSEVPQNLSASRPQDRQFILSSKKLLLSDSGFYLCAWSRGQGDGYTFGSGTRLTVV.

This clone was counted only a few times. The rearrangement joins TRBV4-1 to TRBJ1-1; D gene unclear. This CDR3 is 14 amino acids long. The germline gives CDR1 MGHRA, CDR2 YSYEKL. V lost 0 bases, J lost 0 bases, and 5 bases lay in between. The CDR3: CASSQDYMNTEAFF. CDR3 in DNA: TGCGCCAGCAGCCAAGATTACATGAACACTGAAGCTTTCTTT.

The chain links TRBV14 to TRBJ1-4, with no clear D. In germline, CDR1 is SGHDN, CDR2 FVKESK. This CDR3 is built from 13 residues. Trimming took 7 bases from V and 5 from J, leaving 11 bases between them. The CDR3: CASTSGLNEKLFF. The CDR3, as DNA: TGTGCCAGCACCTCAGGCCTGAATGAAAAACTGTTTTTT.

The gene calls are TRBV6-5 and TRBJ2-5, with D possibly TRBD2 on 6 matching bases. V lost 8 bases, J lost 0 bases, and 13 bases lay in between. CDR3 length equals 14 residues. The germline CDR1 and CDR2 sequences are MNHEY and SVGAGI. Here the CDR3 DNA reads TGTGCCAGCCTGAGCGGGCGGTACCAAGAGACCCAGTACTTC. Protein product: CASLSGRYQETQYF.

V gene TRBV19 combines with J gene TRBJ1-1; 10 bases are shared with TRBD1. The CDR3 has 14 amino acids. V lost 10 bases, J lost 6 bases, and 11 bases stayed unmatched. Germline CDR1 is LNHDA and CDR2 is SQIVND (reference sequence). CDR3 nucleotides: TGTGCCATCATCTTCGACAGGGGGCAACCTGAAGCTTTCTTT. Residues: CAIIFDRGQPEAFF. Complete variable domain (other parts from reference TRBV19 and TRBJ1-1): DGGITQSPKYLFRKEGQNVTLSCEQNLNHDAMYWYRQDPGQGLRLIYYSQIVNDFQKGDIAEGYSVSREKKESFPLTVTSAQKNPTAFYLCAIIFDRGQPEAFFGQGTRLTVV.

The chain joins TRBV21-1 to TRBJ2-2; TRBD2, the table's D call, was not compared with the DNA. TRBV21-1 is designated a pseudogene. This CDR3 spans 18 amino acids. In DNA form, the CDR3 reads TGTGCCAGCAGCATAAGGGGCCCCGGGGGGGCTGACACCGGGGAGCTGTTTTTT. This encodes CASSIRGPGGADTGELFF.

For the CDR3, the DNA is TGTGCCAGCAGCCCAAATCTCTTGAACACTGAAGCTTTCTTT. It yields the protein CASSPNLLNTEAFF. The chain has TRBV5-6 and TRBJ1-1; D is unresolved. The CDR3 consists of 14 residues. V lost 4 bases and J 0 bases, leaving 10 bases between the germline ends. The germline V gene encodes CDR1 SGHDT and CDR2 YYEEEE.

V is TRBV15 and J is TRBJ2-7, with D tentatively TRBD1 (6 bases). Germline V CDR1 and CDR2: LNHNV, YYDKDF (reference sequence). The CDR3 consists of 16 residues. V was clipped by 3 bases and J by 2 bases, with 17 bases between them. CDR3 DNA sequence: TGTGCCACCAGCAGGGGGGCTGGGGGTCCCACCTACGAGCAGTACTTC. Translated: CATSRGAGGPTYEQYF.

The chain is built from TRBV6-6 and TRBJ2-7; D perhaps matches TRBD1 (6 bases). Germline V gene data show CDR1 as MNHNY and CDR2 as SVGAGI (reference sequence). This CDR3 contains 15 residues. V shed 5 bases and J shed 2 bases, with 16 bases lying between them. Here the CDR3 DNA reads TGTGCCAGCAGTAAACAGGGACGTCTTACCTACGAGCAGTACTTC. Its protein product is CASSKQGRLTYEQYF.

The rearrangement uses TRBV2 and TRBJ2-1; D possibly corresponds to TRBD1 (5 bases). CDR1 SNHLY and CDR2 FYNNEI come from the germline V gene. The CDR3 loop spans 15 amino acids. Trimming stripped 3 bases from V and 5 bases from J, with 14 bases between. CDR3 in DNA: TGTGCCAGCAGTGACCGCCAGGGCAGAGACAATGAGCAGTTCTTC. Translating it yields CASSDRQGRDNEQFF.

This clone was counted only a few times. The rearrangement uses TRBV11-2 and TRBJ2-5; D gene ambiguous. The germline CDR1 and CDR2 sequences are SGHAT and FQNNGV. This CDR3 contains 12 residues. V shed 1 base and J shed 4 bases, with 4 bases lying between them. As DNA, the CDR3 is TGTGCCAGCAGCTTAGGTGTAGAGACCCAGTACTTC. This gives the protein CASSLGVETQYF.

This clone has a handful of counts. The CDR3 nucleotides read TGCAGCGTTGTGGTGGGGGCAGGAGAGACCCAGTACTTC. This codes for CSVVVGAGETQYF. The chain couples TRBV29-1 to TRBJ2-5; perhaps TRBD1 as D (6 bases). This CDR3 contains 13 residues. Germline V gene sequence: CDR1 SQVTM, CDR2 ANQGSEA. Trimming left V 4 bases short and J 4 bases short, with 13 bases between.